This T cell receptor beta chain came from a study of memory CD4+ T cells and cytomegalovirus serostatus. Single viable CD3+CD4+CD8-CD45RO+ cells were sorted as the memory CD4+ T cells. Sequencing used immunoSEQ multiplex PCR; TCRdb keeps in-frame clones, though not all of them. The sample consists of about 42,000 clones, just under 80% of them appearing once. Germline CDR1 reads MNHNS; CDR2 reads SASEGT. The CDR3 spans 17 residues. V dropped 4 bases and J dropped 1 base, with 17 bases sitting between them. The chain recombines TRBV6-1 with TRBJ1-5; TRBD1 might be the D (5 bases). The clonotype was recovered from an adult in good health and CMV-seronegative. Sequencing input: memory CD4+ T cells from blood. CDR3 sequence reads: CASSGGIPGMSNQPQHF. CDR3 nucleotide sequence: TGTGCCAGCAGTGGTGGTATCCCAGGGATGAGCAATCAGCCCCAGCATTTT.